This T cell receptor (beta chain) is from a study of Ad26.COV2.S vaccination and SARS-CoV-2 variants (dated by TCRdb to 2020 to 2023). Context from the whole study: Donors in the vaccine arm were drawn from COV1001, a multicentre, randomized, double-blind, placebo-controlled phase I-IIa trial testing Ad26.COV2.S in healthy adults. A total of 32 samples were included in the TCR-sequenced set, comprising some 20 Ad26.COV2.S vaccine recipients, 5 placebo recipients and 8 SARS-CoV-2 convalescent individuals. The specificity and breadth of SARS-CoV-2-reactive T cell receptors after Ad26.COV2.S vaccination were assessed by TCRbeta repertoire sequencing. Throughout the experiments and outcome assessment, investigators stayed blinded to trial group allocation. Participants in the trial were split at random into five groups of five each, receiving low-dose or high-dose Ad26.COV2.S once or twice, or else placebo on both occasions. Dosing of Ad26.COV2.S was intramuscular, at either 5x10^10 or 1x10^11 viral particles, delivered as one shot or as two shots spaced 56 days apart.

TCRbeta CDR3 regions were sequenced with the immunoSEQ Assay. After extraction, genomic DNA underwent amplification by bias-controlled multiplex PCR, followed by high-throughput sequencing. Per the original workflow: Collapsing and filtering of sequences were performed to quantify the absolute abundance of each unique TCRbeta CDR3 region. Usable DNA was measured by amplifying reference genes present in all nucleated cells, and TCRbeta template counts were normalized to that usable DNA to estimate T cell fraction. Repertoire TCRs were annotated as SARS-CoV-2-specific when V gene, CDR3 amino acid sequence and J gene were exactly matched to a known reactive TCR set. The reference SARS-CoV-2 TCR set was derived from MIRA and filtered for enrichment in COVID-19-positive ImmuneCODE repertoires, a step that removed public or cross-reactive TCRs. Using the MIRA antigens, annotated TCRs were further analysed by specific ORF or by position within an ORF. Breadth was defined as annotated unique rearrangements over total unique productive rearrangements; depth was the summed frequency of those rearrangements. Two-sided Wilcoxon rank-sum tests were applied when comparing TCR breadth between groups. TCRdb obtained this table from immuneACCESS and retained in-frame rearrangements with V and J assigned. These tables miss some clones; where compared with another copy, unresolved V genes account for less than half of the shortfall, and the remainder is unexplained. V and J calls plus clone size are reproduced from that table; the DNA served to infer D and trimming. Recorded for this sample are roughly 700,000 clones; about 89% of them occurred a single time. The ten largest clones take up roughly 1.5% of the sample.

As to this clone: The antigen it binds to is not known. No base qualities exist here, and no much larger clone lies one base off it.

Beyond this particular receptor, the publication reports: The study was not powered to compare responses between vaccine doses or regimens. Substantial breadth of spike-specific CD8+ and CD4+ T cell responses was reported after vaccination. Comparable non-spike TCR breadth was observed between vaccine and placebo recipients, consistent with only spike being contained in the vaccine. It was noted by the authors that total T cell responses may have been underestimated by the TCR breadth and depth analyses. Higher spike-specific TCR breadth was observed in Ad26.COV2.S recipients than in placebo recipients (P = 0.0014).

Explained via the paper, the treatment or condition label denotes: roughly 19 received Ad26.COV2.S at low or high dose, single or two shots; several received placebo; per-sample allocation not given. For vaccine and placebo recipients, repertoires were sequenced using samples collected on day 63 after the first injection. In Cohort 1b, some 25 adults aged 18-55 years were enrolled at a single site in Boston, USA, between 29 July and 7 August 2020. As a vaccine, Ad26.COV2.S was a replication-incompetent adenovirus type 26 vector that expressed a prefusion-stabilized SARS-CoV-2 spike protein derived from the original Wuhan strain. Material: peripheral blood, obtained in a trial of Ad26.COV2.S vaccine versus placebo. This TCR was sampled from a person between 18 and 60 years old who received the Ad26.COV2.S COVID-19 vaccine or a placebo.

The DNA sequence reads TGTGCCACCAGTGATTTCAGCGCGGGCCGGGTTGGTACCGGGGAGCTGTTTTTT. This codes for CATSDFSAGRVGTGELFF. The sequence links TRBV24-1 to TRBJ2-2; TRBD2 might be the D gene, on 5 matching bases. The CDR3 goes from the cysteine to the phenylalanine over 18 residues. Solely the CDR3 DNA is kept, with 54 bases framed from the first base. CDR1 and CDR2, per the germline V gene, are KGHDR and SFDVKD. The V end loses 1 base and the J end loses 5 bases, and a stretch of 19 bases separates them.